This T cell receptor beta chain was obtained from a study of OX40 agonist ivuxolimab in advanced cancers. Whole-study context: Clinicians treated patients with ivuxolimab, an agonistic anti-OX40 (CD134) antibody. Dose-escalation subjects each had hepatocellular carcinoma, melanoma, renal cell or head and neck cancer.

Study-level results: Also showing low normalized T-cell clonal expansion were some of the nonresponders. At 0.1 to 3.0 mg/kg and by week 6, CD4+ and CD8+ T cells in the blood had expanded clonally.

The V gene end was trimmed by 5 bases and the J gene end by 4 bases; junction bases not matched to a gene: 11. Germline V gives CDR1 MNHNY, CDR2 SVGAGI (reference sequence). CDR3 length: 15 residues. About this clone: The antigen remains undetermined.

TCRdb's copy holds only in-frame clones and misses some; the assay was immunoSEQ multiplex PCR. The sample yields tens of thousands of clones, 88% seen once. The source was CD4+ or CD8+ T cells sorted from blood, collected in a trial of the OX40 agonist ivuxolimab. This sequence originates from an adult with an advanced solid tumor such as melanoma, head and neck, liver or kidney cancer. The chain links TRBV6-6 to TRBJ2-7; 7 bases align to TRBD1. The CDR3 sequence is CASSGWDRSLYEQYF. The CDR3 nucleotides read TGTGCCAGCAGTGGATGGGACAGAAGTCTTTACGAGCAGTACTTC.